The following is a TCR beta chain sequence with its context. In assigning cohorts, the study relied on participant-reported clinical history. Symptom resolution, clearance, or two negative PCRs marked the recovered donors of Cohort 3. The data were obtained in a study of blood T cell repertoires in COVID-19. Study summary: Italy, Spain and the United States were the sources of the convalescent and acute COVID-19 samples. PBMCs, B-cell-depleted T cells, or T cells were the source of the cDNA or gDNA that made up the material.

Germline lookup yields CDR1 ENHRY and CDR2 SYGVKD. V was trimmed by 0 bases and J by 2 bases, leaving 10 bases between them. The CDR3 has 15 amino acids. Profiling relied on immunoSEQ multiplex PCR, and the TCRdb table lists in-frame clones only, not all of them. The repertoire holds around 380,000 clones, with 87% as singletons. The receptor was isolated from a man younger than 45 who had recovered from COVID-19. The V call is TRBV10-3, the J call TRBJ2-5, with D perhaps matching TRBD2 (6 bases). The sequenced sample consisted of PBMCs or T cells enriched from blood (not recorded which). The CDR3 spells CAISESSGGQETQYF. In DNA form, the CDR3 reads TGTGCCATCAGTGAGTCTTCCGGGGGACAAGAGACCCAGTACTTC.